The source of this T cell receptor (beta chain) is a study of blood T cell repertoires in COVID-19. In the study overall: Acute and convalescent COVID-19 samples came from the United States, Italy and Spain. PBMCs, B-cell-depleted T cells, or T cells provided the cDNA or gDNA that made up the material.

Per germline, CDR1 SGDLS and CDR2 YYNGEE. The V gene lost 0 bases and the J gene lost 0 bases, with 6 bases spanning the gap. CDR3 size: 15 residues. In the original workflow: Amplified reference gene primers provided the basis for estimating nucleated cell counts. The repertoire was sequenced with immunoSEQ multiplex PCR; TCRdb's copy has only in-frame clones and lacks some. The DNA gave D and trimming, while V, J and clone size come from that table. The sample shows roughly 100,000 clones, 69% of them seen only once. The sequencing input was peripheral blood. The clonotype was recovered from an elderly man with acute or convalescent COVID-19. The V and J genes are TRBV9 and TRBJ1-4; D uncertain. The CDR3 here is CASSVAGATNEKLFF. CDR3 DNA: TGTGCCAGCAGCGTAGCCGGGGCAACTAATGAAAAACTGTTTTTT.